Listed here are 32 T cell receptor beta chains from one sample, sequenced in a study of human CD8 memory T cell subsets. The authors made TCR beta libraries using UMI-labeled 5' RACE. One entry per CDR3 protein, without DNA, is what TCRdb gives after re-calling the 5' RACE reads. With 4,000 to 6,500 distinct CDR3 sequences in the sample, the ten largest clones hold 35% to 40%. Sequencing was done on a sample of CD8+ T cells from PBMCs. The receptors originated from a human donor in good health.

The CDR3 reads CASSLEVMGGQAQYF. This chain uses TRBV7-9 with TRBJ2-5; as DNA is missing, the TRBD1 call by TCRdb cannot be tested. Germline V gene sequence: CDR1 SEHNR, CDR2 FQNEAQ (reference sequence). The CDR3 covers 15 residues.

The chain uses TRBV28 and TRBJ2-7; as DNA is missing, the TRBD1 call by TCRdb cannot be tested. The CDR3 contains 16 residues. The germline V gene encodes CDR1 MDHEN and CDR2 SYDVKM. The CDR3 is CASSLPGTGGLSEQYF.

This clonotype is classed as medium-sized by frequency. V gene TRBV30 combines with J gene TRBJ1-1. Germline assignment: CDR1 GTSNPN and CDR2 SVGIG (reference sequence). The CDR3 length is 13 residues. CDR3 protein: CAWSMSQDTEAFF.

The V and J genes are TRBV6-6 and TRBJ1-1. The CDR3 contains 13 residues. Germline V lookup: CDR1 MNHNY, CDR2 SVGAGI (reference sequence). CDR3 amino acids: CASSYLMNTEAFF.

J is TRBJ2-5 and V is TRBV7-9; TCRdb's D gene call, TRBD2, goes unchecked for lack of DNA. Germline V CDR1 and CDR2: SEHNR, FQNEAQ (reference sequence). The CDR3 totals 16 residues. The CDR3 is CASSLTVAGGQETQYF.

The chain joins TRBV29-1 to TRBJ2-3; TCRdb's assignment of TRBD2 cannot be checked, as there is no DNA. This CDR3 is built from 11 residues. CDR1 is SQVTM, CDR2 ANQGSEA, per germline. CDR3: CSVEGLGTQYF.

The rearrangement links TRBV7-6 to TRBJ2-5. The V gene's germline CDR1 is SGHVS and CDR2 FNYEAQ. The CDR3 has 16 amino acids. The CDR3 spells CASSLATPSTSETQYF. The whole variable domain, remainder taken from reference TRBV7-6 and TRBJ2-5, is GAGVSQSPRYKVTKRGQDVALRCDPISGHVSLYWYRQALGQGPEFLTYFNYEAQQDKSGLPNDRFSAERPEGSISTLTIQRTEQRDSAMYRCASSLATPSTSETQYFGPGTRLLVL.

The V and J genes are TRBV29-1 and TRBJ2-1; with no DNA, the TCRdb D assignment of TRBD2 cannot be verified. CDR3 length: 15 residues. Looked up from germline, CDR1 is SQVTM and CDR2 is ANQGSEA. This CDR3 reads CSVKGTSGPYNEQFF.

The rearrangement links TRBV7-8 to TRBJ2-2; lacking DNA, the TRBD1 call made by TCRdb goes unchecked. Germline values: CDR1 SGHVS, CDR2 FQNEAQ. The CDR3 is made up of 17 amino acids. This CDR3 is CASSSGQTDRVAGELFF.

The CDR3 protein is CASSDREGWTYEQYF. The chain couples TRBV9 to TRBJ2-7; the D call from TCRdb, TRBD2, cannot be confirmed without DNA. Germline V gives CDR1 SGDLS, CDR2 YYNGEE. The length of the CDR3 is 15 residues. Filled out from reference TRBV9 and TRBJ2-7, the complete variable domain reads DSGVTQTPKHLITATGQRVTLRCSPRSGDLSVYWYQQSLDQGLQFLIQYYNGEERAKGNILERFSAQQFPDLHSELNLSSLELGDSALYFCASSDREGWTYEQYFGPGTRLTVT.

The chain has TRBV5-1 and TRBJ2-7; TCRdb returns TRBD1, unconfirmable since there is no DNA. CDR1 and CDR2 (germline): SGHRS, YFSETQ. This CDR3 contains 14 residues. The CDR3 is CASSPGTGLYEQYF.

This clonotype shows up as medium-sized by frequency. This sequence joins TRBV2 and TRBJ2-7. Germline values: CDR1 SNHLY, CDR2 FYNNEI. There are 13 residues in the CDR3. CDR3 protein: CASSDGSTYEQYF.

This sequence joins TRBV12-3 or TRBV12-4 and TRBJ2-3; TCRdb's D call, TRBD1, is unchecked because there is no DNA. The CDR3 loop spans 19 amino acids. CDR3 loop: CASSSAGLEWGAFTDTQYF.

This clonotype is labeled medium-sized based on frequency. This chain uses TRBV7-6 with TRBJ1-3; TCRdb's D call, TRBD1, is unchecked because there is no DNA. The CDR3 is made up of 14 amino acids. CDR1 is SGHVS, CDR2 FNYEAQ, per germline. The CDR3 loop reads CASSARGSGNTIYF.

This chain links TRBV11-2 with TRBJ2-1; TCRdb selects TRBD2, and the lack of DNA leaves this call unchecked. This CDR3 contains 18 residues. Germline CDR1 SGHAT, CDR2 FQNNGV. CDR3 amino acids: CASSLYSRDDGSGDEQFF.

V is TRBV20-1 and J is TRBJ2-1; TCRdb returns TRBD2, unconfirmable since there is no DNA. From germline, CDR1 is DFQATT and CDR2 SNEGSKA (reference sequence). This CDR3 is 16 amino acids long. CDR3 in amino acids: CSASDVAGQAYNEQFF.

The chain combines TRBV11-2 with TRBJ2-3; TCRdb's D call, TRBD1, is unchecked because there is no DNA. The CDR3 extends over 16 amino acids. Germline CDR1 reads SGHAT; CDR2 reads FQNNGV. The CDR3: CASSLGPGEVTDTQYF.

According to its frequency, this clonotype is large (0.1 to 1%). V and J are TRBV20-1 and TRBJ2-7; checking the TCRdb D call of TRBD1 is not possible without DNA. The CDR3 contains 14 residues. Germline V gene sequence: CDR1 DFQATT, CDR2 SNEGSKA (reference sequence). CDR3 region: CSALQAAKGYEQYF.

The chain joins TRBV27 to TRBJ2-2; TCRdb selects TRBD1, and the lack of DNA leaves this call unchecked. The CDR3 spans 16 residues. Germline V gene sequence: CDR1 MNHEY, CDR2 SMNVEV (reference sequence). The CDR3 loop is CASSPGQGANTGELFF.

The chain recombines TRBV5-4 with TRBJ2-7; TCRdb indicates TRBD1, and absent DNA this call remains unverified. CDR3 size: 15 residues. Germline CDR1 SGHNT, CDR2 YYREEE (reference sequence). CDR3 region: CASSPRQTSSYEQYF.

V is TRBV5-6 and J is TRBJ1-1; TCRdb names TRBD1, which stays unverified in the absence of DNA. The CDR3 has 13 amino acids. CDR1 SGHDT and CDR2 YYEEEE come from the germline V gene. CDR3 in amino acids: CASTRQGFTEAFF.

The gene calls are TRBV28 and TRBJ2-1; lacking DNA, the TRBD2 call made by TCRdb goes unchecked. CDR1 and CDR2 (germline): MDHEN, SYDVKM. The CDR3 sequence is 22 residues long. CDR3 loop: CASSFDGVGDLKTSGSYNEQFF.

This sequence joins TRBV7-9 and TRBJ2-7; absent DNA, TCRdb's TRBD1 call cannot be checked. This CDR3 has 15 amino acids. The germline V gene has CDR1 SEHNR and CDR2 FQNEAQ (reference sequence). Here the CDR3 reads CASSDLGTGSYEQYF. The entire variable domain, with the rest obtained from reference TRBV7-9 and TRBJ2-7, is as follows: DTGVSQNPRHKITKRGQNVTFRCDPISEHNRLYWYRQTLGQGPEFLTYFQNEAQLEKSRLLSDRFSAERPKGSFSTLEIQRTEQGDSAMYLCASSDLGTGSYEQYFGPGTRLTVT.

This chain joins TRBV7-9 and TRBJ2-5. The CDR3 consists of 12 residues. The germline gives CDR1 SEHNR, CDR2 FQNEAQ (reference sequence). The chain's CDR3 is CASSGGLETQYF.

The chain has TRBV7-8 and TRBJ2-1; TCRdb indicates TRBD1, and absent DNA this call remains unverified. CDR1 and CDR2 (germline): SGHVS, FQNEAQ. The CDR3 covers 12 residues. The CDR3 loop is CASSLASPEQFF.

This clonotype is called medium-sized (0.01 to 0.1%) based on its frequency. The chain uses TRBV29-1 and TRBJ1-1; without DNA, the TCRdb call of TRBD1 cannot be checked. The length of the CDR3 is 16 residues. Germline lookup yields CDR1 SQVTM and CDR2 ANQGSEA. The CDR3 is CSVEKRGTGSPVEAFF. The whole variable domain, remainder taken from reference TRBV29-1 and TRBJ1-1, is SAVISQKPSRDICQRGTSLTIQCQVDSQVTMMFWYRQQPGQSLTLIATANQGSEATYESGFVIDKFPISRPNLTFSTLTVSNMSPEDSSIYLCSVEKRGTGSPVEAFFGQGTRLTVV.

This sequence joins TRBV19 and TRBJ2-7. The CDR3 sequence is 14 residues long. The germline V gene has CDR1 LNHDA and CDR2 SQIVND (reference sequence). CDR3 loop: CASSIDWYSYEQYF.

J is TRBJ2-1 and V is TRBV25-1; TCRdb designates TRBD1, a call that cannot be tested without DNA. Germline lookup yields CDR1 MGHDK and CDR2 SYGVNS. The CDR3 loop spans 17 amino acids. The CDR3 region is CASSWGLGSGPGNEQFF.

The chain couples TRBV20-1 to TRBJ1-3. CDR1 is DFQATT, CDR2 SNEGSKA, per germline (reference sequence). This CDR3 is built from 15 residues. The CDR3 loop is CSARDWQSSGNTIYF.

V and J are TRBV7-9 and TRBJ2-1. The CDR3 loop spans 12 amino acids. Germline values: CDR1 SEHNR, CDR2 FQNEAQ (reference sequence). CDR3 region: CASRFEHNEQFF. The entire variable domain, with the rest obtained from reference TRBV7-9 and TRBJ2-1, is as follows: DTGVSQNPRHKITKRGQNVTFRCDPISEHNRLYWYRQTLGQGPEFLTYFQNEAQLEKSRLLSDRFSAERPKGSFSTLEIQRTEQGDSAMYLCASRFEHNEQFFGPGTRLTVL.

This chain uses TRBV6-2 or TRBV6-3 with TRBJ1-2. From germline, CDR1 is MNHEY and CDR2 SVGEGT. CDR3 length equals 12 residues. Here the CDR3 reads CASSQANYGYTF.

The chain uses TRBV7-9 and TRBJ2-5; the D call from TCRdb, TRBD2, cannot be confirmed without DNA. The CDR3 runs to 15 residues. Germline lookup yields CDR1 SEHNR and CDR2 FQNEAQ (reference sequence). The CDR3 sequence is CASSPSGGVGETQYF.